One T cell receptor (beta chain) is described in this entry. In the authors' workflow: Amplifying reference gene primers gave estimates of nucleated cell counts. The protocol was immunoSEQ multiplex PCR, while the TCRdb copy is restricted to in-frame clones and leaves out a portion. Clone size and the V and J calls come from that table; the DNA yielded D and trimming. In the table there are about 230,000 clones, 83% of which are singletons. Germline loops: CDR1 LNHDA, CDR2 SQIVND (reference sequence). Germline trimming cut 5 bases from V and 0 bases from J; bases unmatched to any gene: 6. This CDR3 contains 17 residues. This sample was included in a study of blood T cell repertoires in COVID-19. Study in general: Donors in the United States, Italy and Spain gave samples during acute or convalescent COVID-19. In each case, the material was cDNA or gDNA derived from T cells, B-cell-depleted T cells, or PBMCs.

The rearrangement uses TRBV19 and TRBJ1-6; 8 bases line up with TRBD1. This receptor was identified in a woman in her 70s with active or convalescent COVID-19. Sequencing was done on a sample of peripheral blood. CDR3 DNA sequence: TGTGCCAGTAGTCATAAAGGGACAGGCTCCTATAATTCACCCCTCCACTTT. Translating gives CASSHKGTGSYNSPLHF.